This TCR beta chain was found in a study of blood T cells in healthy people across ages. This clonotype was observed a single time. Its antigen is undetermined. Donation came from healthy Caucasian individuals in Russia who were aged roughly 6 to 95. At least 6 million PBMCs were isolated per sample. Next came a second PCR, run for about 7 to 12 cycles, which used a sample-barcoded 5' primer along with a J-beta primer mix. All samples gave at least 2.5 million CDR3-containing paired-end reads. TCRdb itself ran the 5' RACE reads through MiXCR, one entry per CDR3 protein. This table has roughly 900,000 distinct CDR3 sequences, roughly 50% appearing once. Study conclusions and caveats: Per million T cells, TCR beta diversity dropped roughly linearly as age increased.

V was cut by 3 bases and J by 7 bases, with 13 bases left in between. The germline gives CDR1 SEHNR, CDR2 FQNEAQ (reference sequence). CDR3 length equals 13 residues. Sequenced sample: blood. The chain combines TRBV7-9 with TRBJ2-7; no clear D gene. The clonotype comes from a man aged 25 to 40 in good health. CDR3 DNA: TGTGCCAGCAGCTTCCGCTGGGTCAATGAGCAGTACTTC. As protein: CASSFRWVNEQYF.